Listed below are T cell receptor beta chains from one sample, sequenced in a study of CD8 T cells in ankylosing spondylitis. From the 5' RACE reads, TCRdb called clonotypes with MiXCR, one entry per CDR3 protein. The data show 200,000 to 250,000 distinct CDR3 sequences, around 19% seen once. Sequenced: blood, either unsorted or a sorted T cell fraction (not recorded which). The receptors come from a male donor with ankylosing spondylitis. Each CDR3 is given with its conserved first and last residue. A D gene is named only where the DNA matches it firmly.

>NA|TRBV27
CASTPVGISTGELFF
>TRBD2|TRBV12-3/TRBV12-4
CASTKGLAGGLRYEQYF
>NA|TRBV6-7
CASSATELTGGNTEAFF
>NA|TRBV29-1
CSAAWGANEQYF
>NA|TRBV3-1
CASRPWTDDYGYTF
>NA|TRBV15
CATSSPGVTTNYGYTF
>NA|TRBV12-3/TRBV12-4
CASSLGMGDTEAFF
>NA|TRBV14
CASSQAASPDTQYF
>NA|TRBV29-1
CSVEWGLGEQYF
>TRBD1|TRBV27
CASSRTTGGNQPQHF
>NA|TRBV7-9
CASSADTDEKLFF
>NA|TRBV3-1
CASSQLEGRNTEAFF
>TRBD2|TRBV4-1
CASSPTSGPSSTDTQYF
>NA|TRBV5-1
CASSLESGDGTNEKLFF
>TRBD1|TRBV24-1
CATSDGDSHNQPQHF
>NA|TRBV7-8
CASSLDSGRGAVGDTQYF
>TRBD2|TRBV27
CASSLEWDYSGETQYF
>TRBD1|TRBV27
CASSLYQGAEYEQYF
>NA|TRBV5-1
CASSLEDIGRGYNEQFF
>TRBD2|TRBV6-1
CASSEGLAGANEQFF
>TRBD1|TRBV7-9
CASSLGVRDRDFDEQYF
>NA|TRBV7-6
CASRSTHGENTGELFF
>NA|TRBV7-7
CASSLALGPRPNTGELFF
>NA|TRBV3-1
CASSQEETQYF